This T cell receptor (beta chain) was observed in a study of read filtering for tumor transcriptome and immune sequencing. Looking at the study overall: Patients were approximately 18 male and some 13 female, mean age around 67 years, range about 47 to 80. Regarding the study as a whole: Sorted CD138-negative bone marrow cells were not purified T cells.

This CDR3 region has 16 residues. Unmatched junction bases numbered 9, after V lost 5 bases and J lost 5 bases. Germline V lookup: CDR1 MNHNS, CDR2 SASEGT. A remark on this clonotype: The antigen is not known. A far bigger clonotype differs at one base, so this is likely a read error. This CDR3 is missing its conserved last phenylalanine or tryptophan, likely due to a read error.

This library used roughly 370 ng RNA and molecular barcoded adaptors spanning alpha/delta and beta/gamma chains. Using its own MiXCR run on the reads, TCRdb lists one record per CDR3 protein. The sample includes about 39,000 distinct CDR3 sequences, around an eighth of them seen just once. The V gene is TRBV6-1, the J gene TRBJ2-1; 10 nucleotides agree with TRBD2. The receptor was isolated from a donor aged 40 or over with multiple myeloma. Specimen: a population of CD138-negative cells sorted from bone marrow. The CDR3 here is CASSYSLAGDDNEQFS. CDR3 coding DNA: TGTGCCAGCAGTTACTCGCTAGCGGGGGACGACAATGAGCAGTTCTCC.